This is a list of T cell receptor beta chains from one sample in a study of shared clonotypes between healthy human individuals. TCRdb's copy holds only in-frame clones and misses some; the assay was immunoSEQ multiplex PCR. The profile shows about 1,500,000 clones, roughly 96% of them singletons. Sequencing was performed on naive CD4+ T cells sorted from blood. These receptors originate from a man aged 25-45 years in good health. The CDR3 runs from the conserved cysteine through the conserved F or W. Each record gives: clone size, J gene, V gene, D gene, CDR3 protein, CDR3 DNA. D genes are given only for firm matches. A clone size is listed for some rows: how often the clone was seen (once, few, many), or a class if it is expanded.

.,TRBJ2-7,TRBV4-1,.,CASSQEETRPYEQYF,TGCGCCAGCAGCCAAGAGGAGACGCGCCCCTACGAGCAGTACTTC
.,TRBJ2-3,TRBV9,TRBD2,CASSVSHGGTDTQYF,TGTGCCAGCAGCGTTAGTCACGGGGGGACAGATACGCAGTATTTT
.,TRBJ2-7,TRBV9,TRBD2,CASSVEGAGAYEQYF,TGTGCCAGCAGCGTAGAGGGCGCGGGAGCCTACGAGCAGTACTTC
many,TRBJ1-1,TRBV6-5,.,CASSLLGGGSEAFF,TGTGCCAGCAGTCTTTTGGGGGGGGGCTCTGAAGCTTTCTTT
.,TRBJ2-4,TRBV6-1,.,CASSEGTWLAKNIQYF,TGTGCCAGCAGTGAAGGGACATGGCTAGCCAAAAACATTCAGTACTTC
.,TRBJ2-1,TRBV5-1,.,CASSLKSDSYNEQFF,TGCGCCAGCAGCTTGAAGTCGGACTCCTACAATGAGCAGTTCTTC
.,TRBJ1-1,TRBV10-3,TRBD1,CAITPGQGMNTEAFF,TGTGCCATCACGCCGGGACAGGGGATGAACACTGAAGCTTTCTTT
.,TRBJ2-5,TRBV19,.,CASSGPSRRRETQYF,TGTGCCAGTAGTGGCCCTAGCCGCCGAAGAGAGACCCAGTACTTC
.,TRBJ2-7,TRBV29-1,TRBD2,CSVEDRQAGVIEQYF,TGCAGCGTTGAAGACAGGCAAGCGGGAGTAATCGAGCAGTACTTC
.,TRBJ1-2,TRBV29-1,TRBD1,CSAGDRADGYTF,TGCAGCGCCGGGGACAGGGCGGATGGCTACACCTTC
.,TRBJ1-4,TRBV7-9,.,CASSLSREGEKLFF,TGTGCCAGCAGCTTAAGCCGCGAGGGTGAAAAACTGTTTTTT
.,TRBJ1-1,TRBV5-5,TRBD1,CASSLVQGEMNTEAFF,TGTGCCAGCAGCTTGGTACAGGGGGAGATGAACACTGAAGCTTTCTTT
.,TRBJ1-1,TRBV28,TRBD1,CASSFHQDRAEAFF,TGTGCCAGCAGTTTCCATCAGGACAGGGCTGAAGCTTTCTTT
.,TRBJ1-5,TRBV20-1,.,CSAGNQPQHF,TGCAGTGCAGGGAATCAGCCCCAGCATTTT
.,TRBJ2-7,TRBV6-6,TRBD2,CASMRGVNYEQYF,TGTGCCAGCATGCGGGGGGTGAACTACGAGCAGTACTTC
.,TRBJ2-2,TRBV7-2,TRBD2,CASSLQTSGGTGELFF,TGTGCCAGCAGCTTACAGACTAGCGGTGGCACCGGGGAGCTGTTTTTT
.,TRBJ2-3,TRBV19,.,CASSDLTLTDTQYF,TGTGCCAGTAGTGACCTGACCTTAACAGATACGCAGTATTTT
.,TRBJ2-3,TRBV27,TRBD2,CASSPEREASTDTQYF,TGTGCCAGCAGTCCAGAGCGGGAGGCTAGCACAGATACGCAGTATTTT
.,TRBJ2-1,TRBV7-9,.,CASSLGADNEQFF,TGTGCCAGCAGCTTAGGAGCGGACAATGAGCAGTTCTTC
.,TRBJ2-7,TRBV6-1,.,CASSEGSFPDYEQYF,TGTGCCAGCAGTGAAGGGTCATTTCCGGACTACGAGCAGTACTTC
.,TRBJ2-7,TRBV15,.,CATSASYEQYF,TGTGCCACCAGCGCCAGCTACGAGCAGTACTTC
.,TRBJ1-1,TRBV29-1,TRBD1,CSNRRGLNTEAFF,TGCAGTAATAGGAGGGGGCTGAACACTGAAGCTTTCTTT
.,TRBJ1-4,TRBV7-8,TRBD1,CASSSGQGLEKLFF,TGTGCCAGCAGCTCGGGACAGGGGCTTGAAAAACTGTTTTTT
.,TRBJ2-5,TRBV9,.,CASSVLGASGETQYF,TGTGCCAGCAGCGTACTCGGGGCTAGTGGCGAGACCCAGTACTTC
once,TRBJ2-2,TRBV4-2,TRBD2,CASSQRGTSGRQDTGELFF,TGTGCCAGCAGCCAGAGAGGGACTAGCGGGAGGCAGGACACCGGGGAGCTGTTTTTT
.,TRBJ2-6,TRBV18,TRBD1,CASSVQGVSGANVLTF,TGTGCCAGCTCAGTCCAGGGGGTCTCTGGGGCCAACGTCCTGACTTTC
.,TRBJ2-7,TRBV5-1,.,CASSIRGSSYEQYF,TGCGCCAGCAGCATAAGGGGGTCGTCCTACGAGCAGTACTTC
.,TRBJ2-7,TRBV18,TRBD2,CASSPKGLADYEQYF,TGTGCCAGCTCACCTAAGGGACTAGCGGACTACGAGCAGTACTTC
.,TRBJ1-4,TRBV18,.,CASSPPGTTNEKLFF,TGTGCCAGCTCACCACCAGGGACAACTAATGAAAAACTGTTTTTT
.,TRBJ2-2,TRBV5-1,TRBD2,CASTGLAATPGSGELFF,TGCGCCAGCACGGGACTAGCGGCCACTCCGGGTTCCGGGGAGCTGTTTTTT
.,TRBJ2-4,TRBV10-2,.,CASELPGRKNIQYF,TGCGCCAGCGAGCTCCCGGGACGTAAAAACATTCAGTACTTC
.,TRBJ1-4,TRBV14,.,CASSQDLGVGEKLFF,TGTGCCAGCAGCCAAGATCTGGGGGTCGGGGAAAAACTGTTTTTT
.,TRBJ2-7,TRBV14,.,CASSQGTYEQYF,TGTGCCAGCAGCCAAGGGACCTACGAGCAGTACTTC
.,TRBJ1-2,TRBV30,.,CASPPTGIYGYTF,TGTGCCTCGCCCCCTACAGGGATCTATGGCTACACCTTC
.,TRBJ1-2,TRBV14,.,CASSQGQGAIYGYTF,TGTGCCAGCAGCCAAGGGCAGGGAGCTATCTATGGCTACACCTTC
.,TRBJ1-1,TRBV18,.,CASSPTLQQGTAEAFF,TGTGCCAGCTCACCCACGCTCCAACAGGGAACAGCTGAAGCTTTCTTT
.,TRBJ2-5,TRBV12-5,TRBD1,CASGLVPWGRGQEETQYF,TGTGCTAGTGGTTTGGTACCTTGGGGCAGGGGGCAAGAAGAGACCCAGTACTTC
.,TRBJ2-5,TRBV5-1,.,CASSREPQETQYF,TGCGCCAGCAGCAGGGAGCCGCAAGAGACCCAGTACTTC
.,TRBJ2-1,TRBV7-8,.,CASSLVESPNEQFF,TGTGCCAGCAGCTTAGTGGAGAGCCCCAATGAGCAGTTCTTC
.,TRBJ2-7,TRBV2,.,CASREQPYEQYF,TGTGCCAGCAGGGAACAGCCCTACGAGCAGTACTTC
.,TRBJ2-1,TRBV5-4,.,CASNHGAGPIYEQFF,TGTGCCAGCAACCATGGGGCGGGCCCAATCTATGAGCAGTTCTTC
.,TRBJ2-3,TRBV6-4,.,CASIHTCYPGTSTDTQYF,TGTGCCAGCATACATACTTGCTACCCTGGTACTAGCACAGATACGCAGTATTTT
.,TRBJ2-1,TRBV7-9,.,CASSVPLGVHNEQFF,TGTGCCAGCAGCGTACCACTAGGGGTCCACAATGAGCAGTTCTTC
.,TRBJ1-2,TRBV5-1,.,CASSSAPDQAYTF,TGCGCCAGCAGCTCTGCCCCGGACCAAGCTTACACCTTC
.,TRBJ2-2,TRBV7-7,TRBD2,CASSYREVVAGRTGELFF,TGTGCTAGCAGCTACAGGGAGGTCGTAGCGGGACGCACCGGGGAGCTGTTTTTT
.,TRBJ2-1,TRBV23-1,.,CASSGQISSYNEQFF,TGCGCCAGCAGTGGACAGATTTCGAGCTACAATGAGCAGTTCTTC
.,TRBJ2-3,TRBV5-1,TRBD2,CASSFREGSTDTQYF,TGCGCCAGCAGCTTTCGGGAGGGCAGCACAGATACGCAGTATTTT
once,TRBJ2-2,TRBV11-3,.,CASSRLNTGELFF,TGTGCCAGCAGCCGCTTGAACACCGGGGAGCTGTTTTTT